These 31 T cell receptor beta chains were sequenced from one sample in a study of EBV T-cell therapy then PD-1 blockade in nasopharyngeal carcinoma. The antigens for these receptors are not known. This table comes from immunoSEQ multiplex PCR, and its TCRdb copy is limited to in-frame clones, with some not included. The table shows 15,000 to 20,000 clones, with 80% to 85% occurring only once. Treatment defined: AdE1-LMPpoly-expanded autologous EBV-specific T-cell therapy followed by anti-PD-1 nivolumab. The source material was CD8+ T cells from blood, sampled at day 0 from a patient whose treatment included autologous EBV-specific T cells and nivolumab. Receptor source: a man aged 35-49 years with nasopharyngeal carcinoma.

To note about this clone: This CDR3 is also generated by other DNA sequences in the sample. The DNA of the CDR3 is TGTGCCAGCAGCCAAGTCCAGGGGGCTTATTCGGTTGCTAATGAAAAACTGTTTTTT. Amino acid sequence: CASSQVQGAYSVANEKLFF. The chain links TRBV3-1 (or the pseudogene TRBV3-2) to TRBJ1-4; TRBD1 matches at 8 bases. The V segment lost 1 base and the J segment 3 bases; nucleotides outside the gene matches: 13. Per the germline V gene, CDR1 is LGHDT and CDR2 is YNNKEL (reference sequence). The CDR3 extends over 19 amino acids.

The V and J genes are TRBV6-4 and TRBJ1-2; perhaps TRBD1 as D (5 bases). Germline values: CDR1 MRHNA, CDR2 SNTAGT. CDR3 length equals 17 residues. V lost 5 bases and J 8 bases, leaving 27 bases between the germline ends. The CDR3 loop is CASSPRLDLQGLGGYTF. The CDR3 DNA reads as TGTGCCAGCAGTCCCCGACTCGACCTCCAGGGTCTAGGAGGCTACACCTTC.

V gene TRBV6-5 combines with J gene TRBJ1-6; D is unclear. Trimming removed 0 bases from V and 9 bases from J, with 12 bases in between. Germline CDR1 and CDR2: MNHEY and SVGAGI. This CDR3 spans 15 amino acids. Here the CDR3 reads CASSYSGSFGSPLHF. In nucleotides, the CDR3 is TGTGCCAGCAGTTACTCCGGGAGTTTCGGTTCACCCCTCCACTTT.

The chain carries TRBV6-5 and TRBJ1-1; TRBD1 matches at 10 bases. The junction had 4 bases not matched to a gene; V was cut back by 2 bases and J by 7 bases. Germline V gene data show CDR1 as MNHEY and CDR2 as SVGAGI. There are 14 residues in the CDR3. Written as DNA, the CDR3 is TGTGCCAGCAGTTACGGACAGGGGGTAATTGAAGCTTTCTTT. It specifies CASSYGQGVIEAFF.

The chain employs TRBV30 and TRBJ1-5, with unresolved D. Germline lookup yields CDR1 GTSNPN and CDR2 SVGIG (reference sequence). The V end lost 0 bases, the J end lost 3 bases, and 15 bases lay between the germline ends. The CDR3 sequence is 16 residues long. CDR3 coding DNA: TGTGCCTGGAGTGTCCCCGCACTAGGGCACAATCAGCCCCAGCATTTT. Amino acid sequence: CAWSVPALGHNQPQHF.

The count of this clone is one. The rearrangement joins TRBV30 to TRBJ2-7; 7 bases fit TRBD1. The V segment lost 5 bases and the J segment 4 bases; nucleotides outside the gene matches: 2. CDR3 size: 11 residues. Germline loops: CDR1 GTSNPN, CDR2 SVGIG (reference sequence). Written as DNA, the CDR3 is TGTGCCTGGGGCAGGGGGTACGAGCAGTACTTC. Protein: CAWGRGYEQYF.

This chain uses TRBV19 with TRBJ2-7, with D uncertain. Germline V gene sequence: CDR1 LNHDA, CDR2 SQIVND (reference sequence). V was shortened by 3 bases and J by 2 bases, with 14 bases between the two germline ends. The CDR3 totals 15 residues. CDR3 DNA: TGTGCCAGTAGTATCTCCTGGGCCGCGACCTACGAGCAGTACTTC. Amino acid sequence: CASSISWAATYEQYF.

The J gene is TRBJ2-5, the V gene TRBV7-2, with 10 bases fitting TRBD2. CDR1 SGHTA and CDR2 FQGNSA come from the germline V gene. The CDR3 loop spans 18 amino acids. The ends lost 5 bases at V and 5 bases at J; junction bases unmatched: 17. The chain's CDR3 is CASSTLAGVHPTRETQYF. The CDR3, as DNA: TGTGCCAGCAGCACCCTAGCGGGGGTTCACCCCACCCGGGAGACCCAGTACTTC.

The chain links TRBV4-3 to TRBJ1-2, with a possible D match to TRBD1 (5 bases). CDR3 length: 19 residues. CDR1 is LGHNA and CDR2 is YSLEER in the germline V gene. Trimming removed 3 bases from V and 6 bases from J, with 29 bases in between. The CDR3 sequence is CASSHHERTGGPIGDGYTF. Here the CDR3 DNA reads TGCGCCAGCAGCCACCATGAGAGGACGGGGGGACCTATTGGGGATGGCTACACCTTC.

The V gene is TRBV5-6, the J gene TRBJ2-7; a weak D match, TRBD1 (6 bases). Deletions cut 3 bases from V and 2 bases from J, with 15 bases between. The CDR3 has 15 residues. CDR1 and CDR2 from the germline V gene are SGHDT and YYEEEE. The CDR3 protein is CASSSEDRTAYEQYF. CDR3 DNA: TGTGCCAGCAGCTCAGAAGACAGGACGGCCTACGAGCAGTACTTC.

The chain combines TRBV9 with TRBJ1-6, with D possibly being TRBD1 (6 bases). Germline lookup yields CDR1 SGDLS and CDR2 YYNGEE. The ends were cut back, 6 bases at V and 7 bases at J, with 17 bases in the middle. The CDR3 is 15 amino acids. CDR3 sequence reads: CASNQQGSANSPLHF. The CDR3 DNA reads as TGTGCCAGCAACCAACAGGGAAGTGCAAATTCACCCCTCCACTTT.

The chain links TRBV4-3 to TRBJ2-3; the D gene could be TRBD1 or TRBD2 (5 bases each). Germline V lookup: CDR1 LGHNA, CDR2 YSLEER. Trimming pared 10 bases from V and 3 bases from J, leaving 20 bases between. CDR3 length equals 15 residues. The CDR3 DNA reads as TGCGCCACCTCCTCGGGGCAGGGTTGGACAGATACGCAGTATTTT. Protein sequence: CATSSGQGWTDTQYF.

The rearrangement joins TRBV2 to TRBJ1-2; 8 bases are a match to TRBD1. Looked up from germline, CDR1 is SNHLY and CDR2 is FYNNEI. This CDR3 region has 13 residues. The V segment lost 10 bases and the J segment 4 bases; nucleotides outside the gene matches: 8. In nucleotides, the CDR3 is TGTGCCACCCAGGGGGCGTGGAGCTATGGCTACACCTTC. It translates to CATQGAWSYGYTF.

This clone was seen just once. V gene TRBV6-4 combines with J gene TRBJ2-3; D call uncertain. Germline-derived CDR1 and CDR2 are MRHNA and SNTAGT. Trimming cost V 0 bases and J 7 bases, with 11 bases left between them. This CDR3 comprises 14 residues. The CDR3 DNA reads as TGTGCCAGCAGTGACTCAGGAGATCTTAATACGCAGTATTTT. As protein: CASSDSGDLNTQYF.

The chain has TRBV24-1 and TRBJ2-5, with 9 bases matching TRBD1. Trimming cost V 2 bases and J 4 bases; bases outside gene matches: 7. Germline V gene sequence: CDR1 KGHDR, CDR2 SFDVKD. This CDR3 contains 16 residues. The CDR3 reads CATSDSRQGGGETQYF. Written as DNA, the CDR3 is TGTGCCACCAGTGATTCCCGACAGGGGGGGGGAGAGACCCAGTACTTC.

CDR3: CASITGTFGGIYGYTF. The CDR3, as DNA: TGTGCCAGCATCACGGGGACGTTCGGAGGGATCTATGGCTACACCTTC. The chain employs TRBV5-6 and TRBJ1-2; D might be TRBD1 (5 bases). CDR3 length: 16 residues. CDR1 is SGHDT and CDR2 is YYEEEE in the germline V gene. With 6 bases removed from V and 4 bases from J, the gap between germline ends came to 22 bases.

The genes are TRBV5-4 and TRBJ2-7; D possibly corresponds to TRBD2 (7 bases). The CDR3 runs to 15 residues. Trimming pared 4 bases from V and 2 bases from J, leaving 16 bases between. The V gene's germline CDR1 is SGHNT and CDR2 YYREEE (reference sequence). CDR3 nucleotides: TGTGCCAGCAGCATATTACGGGGGGCCCCCTACGAGCAGTACTTC. Translating gives CASSILRGAPYEQYF.

The chain recombines TRBV6-6 with TRBJ2-7, with 10 bases lining up with TRBD1. V lost 6 bases, J lost 3 bases, and 8 bases stayed unmatched. The V gene's germline CDR1 is MNHNY and CDR2 SVGAGI (reference sequence). This CDR3 has 15 amino acids. CDR3: CASRYRDRGIYEQYF. CDR3 bases: TGTGCCAGCAGATACCGGGACAGGGGTATCTACGAGCAGTACTTC.

The chain uses TRBV4-3 and TRBJ2-1; D ambiguous. Germline V CDR1 and CDR2: LGHNA, YSLEER. The CDR3 extends over 16 amino acids. V was trimmed by 0 bases and J by 0 bases, leaving 9 bases between them. In DNA form, the CDR3 reads TGCGCCAGCAGCCAAGACACGTCATTCTCCTACAATGAGCAGTTCTTC. This encodes CASSQDTSFSYNEQFF.

The chain couples TRBV5-4 to TRBJ2-7; no definite D call. The CDR3 runs to 14 residues. V was clipped by 4 bases and J by 2 bases, with 13 bases between them. Per germline, CDR1 SGHNT and CDR2 YYREEE (reference sequence). The CDR3 nucleotides are TGTGCCAGCAGCCTCCGAATGGACCCCTACGAGCAGTACTTC. Encoded protein: CASSLRMDPYEQYF.

CDR3 sequence reads: CAISESPPDTQYF. The CDR3 DNA sequence: TGTGCCATCAGTGAGTCGCCACCGGATACGCAGTATTTT. V gene TRBV10-3 combines with J gene TRBJ2-3, with D unresolved. The V end lost 0 bases, the J end lost 6 bases, and 7 bases lay between the germline ends. Per germline, CDR1 ENHRY and CDR2 SYGVKD. The CDR3 covers 13 residues.

The rearrangement joins TRBV25-1 to TRBJ1-2; D is ambiguous. The CDR3 loop spans 13 amino acids. V was trimmed by 8 bases and J by 6 bases, leaving 16 bases between them. The germline V gene has CDR1 MGHDK and CDR2 SYGVNS. CDR3 protein: CASSPGLGDGYTF. CDR3 bases: TGTGCCAGCTCACCGGGCCTTGGGGATGGCTACACCTTC.

Comment on this clone: The sample contains more than one DNA sequence encoding this CDR3. The chain employs TRBV25-1 and TRBJ1-1, with D maybe TRBD1 (5 bases). Between the trimmed V and J ends, which lost 9 bases and 8 bases, there was a span of 13 bases. The CDR3 extends over 11 amino acids. Germline loops: CDR1 MGHDK, CDR2 SYGVNS. The CDR3 DNA follows: TGTGCCAGTAGCCAGGGTGGGGAAGCTTTCTTT. Its translation is CASSQGGEAFF.

V and J are TRBV4-3 and TRBJ1-1; TRBD1 is a possible D gene (6 bases). Germline V gives CDR1 LGHNA, CDR2 YSLEER. This CDR3 is 13 amino acids long. The V end was cut by 2 bases, the J end by 6 bases, with 10 bases between. CDR3 residues: CASSQYRAPEAFF. The CDR3, as DNA: TGCGCCAGCAGCCAATACAGGGCGCCTGAAGCTTTCTTT.

The CDR3 coding sequence is TGTGCCAGCAGCTTAGAGGGGAACACTGAAGCTTTCTTT. The encoded protein is CASSLEGNTEAFF. This chain joins TRBV7-3 and TRBJ1-1, with D uncertain. CDR1 SGHTA and CDR2 FQGTGA come from the germline V gene. The CDR3 contains 13 residues. Trimming removed 2 bases from V and 1 base from J, with 5 bases in between.

CDR3 amino acids: CASSIPDSRPTDTQYF. The CDR3 DNA sequence: TGTGCCAGCAGCATCCCGGACAGCCGCCCCACAGATACGCAGTATTTT. The rearrangement links TRBV7-9 to TRBJ2-3, with a tentative D call TRBD1 (6 bases). The CDR3 consists of 16 residues. Germline V gene data show CDR1 as SEHNR and CDR2 as FQNEAQ (reference sequence). With 5 bases removed from V and 2 bases from J, the gap between germline ends came to 17 bases.

The CDR3 here is CASSVEGGPYNEQFF. CDR3 DNA: TGTGCCAGCAGCGTAGAAGGGGGGCCATACAATGAGCAGTTCTTC. The genes are TRBV9 and TRBJ2-1; D tentatively reads TRBD1 or TRBD2 (6 bases each). Trimming shortened V by 0 bases and J by 4 bases, and 11 bases separated the two germline ends. In germline, CDR1 is SGDLS, CDR2 YYNGEE. The CDR3 is 15 residues long.

Relative to its sample, this clone is large. The V call is TRBV27, the J call TRBJ1-6, with 10 nucleotides matching TRBD1. The germline V gene encodes CDR1 MNHEY and CDR2 SMNVEV (reference sequence). The V and J ends lost 5 bases and 10 bases, in that order; junction bases with no gene match: 11. The CDR3 has 16 amino acids. For the CDR3, the DNA is TGTGCCAGCAGTCTGACAGGGGGCGCGCCGGGGTCACCCCTCCACTTT. Translating it yields CASSLTGGAPGSPLHF.

The sample holds a few counts of this clone. The chain recombines TRBV7-9 with TRBJ2-1, with 11 positions matching TRBD2. This CDR3 region has 15 residues. Trimming removed 2 bases from V and 7 bases from J; junction bases left unmatched: 4. The germline gives CDR1 SEHNR, CDR2 FQNEAQ (reference sequence). CDR3 sequence reads: CASSLQPSGGNEQFF. The CDR3 nucleotides read TGTGCCAGCAGCTTACAGCCTAGCGGGGGGAATGAGCAGTTCTTC.

This chain connects TRBV24-1 to TRBJ2-6, with TRBD1 matching 7 bases. The CDR3 covers 17 residues. Trimming took 3 bases from V and 0 from J; bases not matched to a gene: 4. Germline V lookup: CDR1 KGHDR, CDR2 SFDVKD. In DNA, the CDR3 is TGTGCCACCAGTGATCGGGACAGATACTCTGGGGCCAACGTCCTGACTTTC. Protein sequence: CATSDRDRYSGANVLTF.

This clone turned up a few times. The J gene is TRBJ1-1, the V gene TRBV18; a weak D match, TRBD1 (6 bases). The germline CDR1 and CDR2 sequences are KGHSH and LQKENI. The V end was cut by 1 base, the J end by 0 bases, with 12 bases between. There are 16 residues in the CDR3. The DNA of the CDR3 is TGTGCCAGCTCACCACGAGAACAGGGCATGAACACTGAAGCTTTCTTT. This sequence encodes CASSPREQGMNTEAFF.